The 21 T cell receptor beta chains presented below share a single source sample, sequenced in a study of cytomegalovirus exposure and HLA in healthy donors. The primer mix had 60 Vbeta and 13 Jbeta primers. Assay used: immunoSEQ multiplex PCR; TCRdb lists only in-frame clones, some missing. The profile shows about 88,000 clones, around 85% of them singletons. Sample: PBMCs. These receptors were taken from a young man in good health and CMV-seronegative.

The rearrangement uses TRBV6-1 and TRBJ1-5, with 7 positions matching TRBD1. This CDR3 is 14 amino acids long. The V and J ends lost 3 bases and 6 bases, in that order; junction bases with no gene match: 5. In germline, CDR1 is MNHNS, CDR2 SASEGT. Here the CDR3 reads CASSDRQGGQPQHF. The DNA of the CDR3 is TGTGCCAGCAGTGATCGACAGGGAGGTCAGCCCCAGCATTTT.

The table lists this clone with a few counts. The rearrangement links TRBV2 to TRBJ1-4, with TRBD1 matching over 11 bases. V dropped 5 bases and J dropped 7; count of bases not matched to a gene: 3. The germline V gene has CDR1 SNHLY and CDR2 FYNNEI. The CDR3 totals 14 residues. CDR3 sequence: CASSQDRGREKLFF. The CDR3 region has the DNA TGTGCCAGCAGTCAGGACAGGGGGCGTGAAAAACTGTTTTTT.

This sequence joins TRBV4-2 and TRBJ1-5; D is possibly TRBD1 (5 bases). The CDR3 consists of 14 residues. Germline assignment: CDR1 LGHNA and CDR2 YNFKEQ. Trimming removed 0 bases from V and 4 bases from J, with 7 bases in between. The CDR3 reads CASSQEEGNQPQHF. The CDR3, as DNA: TGTGCCAGCAGCCAAGAGGAGGGGAATCAGCCCCAGCATTTT.

The chain uses TRBV7-9 and TRBJ2-2; D not resolved. V was cut by 4 bases and J by 7 bases, with 13 bases left in between. The CDR3 consists of 14 residues. Germline V gives CDR1 SEHNR, CDR2 FQNEAQ (reference sequence). The CDR3 region is CASSSDTHVGELFF. CDR3 nucleotides: TGTGCCAGCAGCTCCGACACGCATGTCGGGGAGCTGTTTTTT.

The chain uses TRBV25-1 and TRBJ1-5, with D unclear. The CDR3 covers 14 residues. The germline V and J ends were trimmed by 4 bases and 4 bases, with 11 bases remaining between them. The germline V gene encodes CDR1 MGHDK and CDR2 SYGVNS. Here the CDR3 DNA reads TGTGCCAGCAGTGCGCAGACCGGGAATCAGCCCCAGCATTTT. This translates into CASSAQTGNQPQHF.

This clone showed up just a few times. The chain links TRBV2 to TRBJ1-1; D is unresolved. Trimming removed 6 bases at V and 11 bases at J, with 16 bases between. The length of the CDR3 is 12 residues. Germline V gives CDR1 SNHLY, CDR2 FYNNEI. CDR3 DNA: TGTGCCAGCAGGGTTAGCCCCCCGCGGGCTTTCTTT. It translates to CASRVSPPRAFF.

This rearrangement joins TRBV30 to TRBJ2-3, with TRBD2 matching over 13 bases. The CDR3 spans 16 residues. Trimming at V came to 2 bases and at J to 4 bases, leaving 6 bases not matched to a gene. Germline loops: CDR1 GTSNPN, CDR2 SVGIG (reference sequence). CDR3 DNA sequence: TGTGCCTGGAGTCGGGGACTAGCGGGGAGGGCAGATACGCAGTATTTT. Encoded protein: CAWSRGLAGRADTQYF. The variable domain in full, completed from reference TRBV30 and TRBJ2-3, reads SQTIHQWPATLVQPVGSPLSLECTVEGTSNPNLYWYRQAAGRGLQLLFYSVGIGQISSEVPQNLSASRPQDRQFILSSKKLLLSDSGFYLCAWSRGLAGRADTQYFGPGTRLTVL.

This chain links TRBV10-1 with TRBJ1-1, with 8 bases aligning to TRBD1. Per germline, CDR1 WNHNN and CDR2 SYGVQD (reference sequence). The V segment lost 3 bases and the J segment 5 bases; nucleotides outside the gene matches: 5. The CDR3 contains 14 residues. The CDR3 DNA reads TGCGCCAGCAGTGACTCTACAGGGGGTACTGAAGCTTTCTTT. As protein: CASSDSTGGTEAFF.

The chain employs TRBV18 and TRBJ2-7; 10 bases align to TRBD1. CDR1 KGHSH and CDR2 LQKENI come from the germline V gene. V lost 4 bases and J lost 1; bases outside the gene matches: 4. The CDR3 totals 15 residues. The CDR3 is CASSLDRGPSYEQYF. DNA of the CDR3: TGTGCCAGCTCACTCGACAGGGGGCCGTCCTACGAGCAGTACTTC.

A note on this clone: This CDR3 is also generated by other DNA sequences in the sample. The chain has TRBV15 and TRBJ2-1; perhaps TRBD2 as D (7 bases). CDR1 is LNHNV, CDR2 YYDKDF, per germline (reference sequence). The V end lost 0 bases, the J end lost 1 base, and 10 bases lay between the germline ends. This CDR3 contains 16 residues. CDR3 protein: CATSRERGGSYNEQFF. The DNA for the CDR3 is TGTGCCACCAGCAGAGAAAGGGGGGGTTCCTACAATGAGCAGTTCTTC.

A few counts support this clone. The rearrangement uses TRBV5-4 and TRBJ2-1, with D uncertain. The CDR3 extends over 16 amino acids. The germline V and J ends were trimmed by 0 bases and 0 bases, with 10 bases remaining between them. CDR1 and CDR2 (germline): SGHNT, YYREEE (reference sequence). The CDR3 DNA reads TGTGCCAGCAGCTTGGCGTCCAGTACCTCCTACAATGAGCAGTTCTTC. Encoded protein: CASSLASSTSYNEQFF.

V and J are TRBV4-2 and TRBJ2-1, with a tentative D call TRBD2 (8 bases). Germline CDR1 is LGHNA and CDR2 is YNFKEQ. Trimming pared 0 bases from V and 7 bases from J, leaving 19 bases between. This CDR3 has 17 amino acids. CDR3 region: CASSQDFDAGGQNEQFF. DNA of the CDR3: TGTGCCAGCAGCCAAGATTTCGACGCGGGGGGACAGAATGAGCAGTTCTTC.

The DNA of the CDR3 is TGTGCCAGCTCACCGTCGGGGGGCGGCCTATTAAGAACCTACGAGCAGTACTTC. Residues: CASSPSGGGLLRTYEQYF. The chain recombines TRBV18 with TRBJ2-7; TRBD2 is a possible D gene (7 bases). The CDR3 has 18 amino acids. Trimming shortened V by 3 bases and J by 2 bases, and 23 bases separated the two germline ends. Per germline, CDR1 KGHSH and CDR2 LQKENI.

The gene calls are TRBV9 and TRBJ2-3, with D tentatively TRBD1 (5 bases). Trimming shortened V by 0 bases and J by 3 bases, and 8 bases separated the two germline ends. Germline V gene sequence: CDR1 SGDLS, CDR2 YYNGEE. The CDR3 contains 14 residues. The CDR3 region is CASSVVAGTDTQYF. In nucleotides, the CDR3 is TGTGCCAGCAGCGTAGTGGCAGGGACAGATACGCAGTATTTT.

V and J are TRBV27 and TRBJ1-6; D is uncertain. The germline V and J ends were trimmed by 2 bases and 0 bases, with 11 bases remaining between them. The germline V gene has CDR1 MNHEY and CDR2 SMNVEV (reference sequence). This CDR3 region has 17 residues. The CDR3 DNA reads TGTGCCAGCAGTTTAATTTCACAGAACTCCTATAATTCACCCCTCCACTTT. Translated: CASSLISQNSYNSPLHF.

This chain connects TRBV5-1 to TRBJ2-7; 7 bases agree with TRBD2. CDR1 and CDR2 from the germline V gene are SGHRS and YFSETQ. Trimming cost V 4 bases and J 2 bases; bases outside gene matches: 9. This CDR3 spans 15 amino acids. The CDR3 region has the DNA TGCGCCAGCAGCCCTATTAGGCGGGGGACCTACGAGCAGTACTTC. It encodes CASSPIRRGTYEQYF.

This chain joins TRBV7-6 and TRBJ2-7; D is possibly TRBD2 (6 bases). V was shortened by 5 bases and J by 6 bases, with 23 bases between the two germline ends. This CDR3 contains 16 residues. Per the germline V gene, CDR1 is SGHVS and CDR2 is FNYEAQ. The DNA for the CDR3 is TGTGCCAGCAGCCAACCTACCGGGACTTTAGACGTCGAGCAGTACTTC. Its protein product is CASSQPTGTLDVEQYF.

V gene TRBV7-8 combines with J gene TRBJ2-7; D may be TRBD1 (6 bases). The CDR3 loop spans 18 amino acids. The germline V and J ends were trimmed by 1 base and 2 bases, with 21 bases remaining between them. Per germline, CDR1 SGHVS and CDR2 FQNEAQ. The CDR3 DNA sequence: TGTGCCAGCAGCTTAGAGCTCAGGGACCACCAGGGGCCCTACGAGCAGTACTTC. This sequence encodes CASSLELRDHQGPYEQYF.

The J gene is TRBJ1-5, the V gene TRBV28, with TRBD1 as a possible D gene (6 bases). Germline loops: CDR1 MDHEN, CDR2 SYDVKM. This CDR3 spans 14 amino acids. V lost 5 bases and J lost 6, with 14 bases in between. CDR3 protein: CASSAPGGLQPQHF. In DNA form, the CDR3 reads TGTGCCAGCAGTGCCCCTGGGGGCCTTCAGCCCCAGCATTTT.

The chain links TRBV29-1 to TRBJ2-7, with 9 positions matching TRBD2. Trimming at V came to 8 bases and at J to 0 bases, leaving 5 bases not matched to a gene. This CDR3 comprises 13 residues. Germline values: CDR1 SQVTM, CDR2 ANQGSEA. CDR3 sequence: CSIRTSASYEQYF. Here the CDR3 DNA reads TGCAGCATACGGACTAGCGCCTCCTACGAGCAGTACTTC.

This chain links TRBV29-1 with TRBJ2-7; 11 bases are a match to TRBD2. The germline V gene encodes CDR1 SQVTM and CDR2 ANQGSEA. This CDR3 spans 14 amino acids. Losses at the gene ends were 7 bases for V and 9 bases for J; bases not matched to a gene: 14. CDR3 in DNA: TGCAGCGCCGCGCCGACTAGCGGGGAAATTCGGCAGTACTTC. Translated: CSAAPTSGEIRQYF.